The 2 T cell receptor beta chains below were found in one sample sequenced in a study of T-cell reconstitution after alpha-beta-depleted transplantation in children. Library preparation (for TCRbeta) was performed with unique molecular identifiers. TCRdb re-derived calls from the PCR reads in MiXCR, one entry per CDR3 protein. The table lists almost 400,000 distinct CDR3 sequences, just over 20% of them singletons. The sequenced sample was PBMCs from the stem cell graft donor, obtained from the stem cell graft. The receptors shown here come from a human donor who donated a stem cell graft to a child with acute myeloid leukemia.

V and J are TRBV15 and TRBJ1-6; no clear D gene. Germline CDR1 reads LNHNV; CDR2 reads YYDKDF (reference sequence). The CDR3 consists of 15 residues. V lost 1 base to trimming and J lost 3 bases, with 7 bases between them. CDR3 sequence reads: CATSRAVDYNSPLHF. Written as DNA, the CDR3 is TGTGCCACCAGCAGAGCGGTGGACTATAATTCACCCCTCCACTTT. Full variable domain (missing parts from reference TRBV15 and TRBJ1-6): DAMVIQNPRYQVTQFGKPVTLSCSQTLNHNVMYWYQQKSSQAPKLLFHYYDKDFNNEADTPDNFQSRRPNTSFCFLDIRSPGLGDTAMYLCATSRAVDYNSPLHFGNGTRLTVT.

The sample holds many counts of this clonotype. The chain links TRBV10-3 to TRBJ2-3, with D possibly being TRBD2 (6 bases). The CDR3 sequence is 15 residues long. The V gene lost 4 bases and the J gene lost 2 bases, with 13 bases spanning the gap. CDR1 and CDR2 (germline): ENHRY, SYGVKD. CDR3 DNA: TGTGCCATCAGTGCGTCAGGAGGGTTCACAGATACGCAGTATTTT. It is translated as CAISASGGFTDTQYF.